This TCR beta chain was sequenced for a study of cytomegalovirus exposure and HLA in healthy donors. Comment on this clone: The antigen remains undetermined.

PCR used 60 Vbeta primers and 13 Jbeta primers. Authors' data handling: Counted up in a later analysis, unique TCR beta chains came to approximately 77 million, with around 12 million shared. The table came from immunoSEQ multiplex PCR; TCRdb's copy has only in-frame clones and leaves some out. V and J calls and clone size follow that table, whereas D and trimming were derived from the DNA. The sample carries more than 150,000 clones, around 75% recorded once. Overall study results and limits: TCR beta chains numbering 164 were designated cytomegalovirus-associated. Among CMV-associated TCR beta chains, most appeared HLA-restricted in a later analysis.

The V gene lost 1 base and the J gene lost 2 bases, with 9 bases spanning the gap. CDR1 is SGDLS, CDR2 YYNGEE, per germline. The CDR3 contains 15 residues. This sequence was found in a woman in her thirties or forties in good health and CMV-seropositive. The chain recombines TRBV9 with TRBJ2-2; D may be TRBD1 (6 bases). Sequencing was done on a sample of PBMCs. The CDR3 DNA is TGTGCCAGCAGCGTAATGACAGGAAACACCGGGGAGCTGTTTTTT. It encodes CASSVMTGNTGELFF.